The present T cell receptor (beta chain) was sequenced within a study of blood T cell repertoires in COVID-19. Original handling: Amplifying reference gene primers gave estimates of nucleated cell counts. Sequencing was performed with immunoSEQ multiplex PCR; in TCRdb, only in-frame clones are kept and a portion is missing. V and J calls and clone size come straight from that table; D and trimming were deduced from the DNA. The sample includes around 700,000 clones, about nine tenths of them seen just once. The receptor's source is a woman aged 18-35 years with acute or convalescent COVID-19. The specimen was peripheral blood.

The CDR3 loop reads CASSLVRTGGLGYTF. The CDR3 DNA follows: TGTGCCAGCAGCTTAGTTAGGACAGGGGGCCTTGGCTACACCTTC. The chain couples TRBV7-9 to TRBJ1-2; TRBD1 matches 11 bases. Germline loops: CDR1 SEHNR, CDR2 FQNEAQ (reference sequence). The V segment lost 1 base and the J segment 7 bases; nucleotides outside the gene matches: 5. There are 15 residues in the CDR3.